This T cell receptor beta chain is drawn from a study of T cell responses to AZD1222 COVID-19 vaccine. Method: immunoSEQ multiplex PCR; TCRdb's copy keeps in-frame clones and lacks some. The sample includes approximately 150,000 clones, 88% of them seen just once. The CDR3 runs 12 residues. J lost 7 bases, V lost 9 bases, and 5 bases had no gene match. In germline, CDR1 is LNHDA, CDR2 SQIVND (reference sequence). V is TRBV19 and J is TRBJ1-5, with TRBD1 matching 8 bases. This TCR derives from an adult who received the AZD1222 COVID-19 vaccine. Sequencing used peripheral blood, obtained 28 days after the second AZD1222 dose. Written as DNA, the CDR3 is TGTGCCAGCTCTGACAGGGGCCAGCCCCAGCATTTT. Its protein is CASSDRGQPQHF.